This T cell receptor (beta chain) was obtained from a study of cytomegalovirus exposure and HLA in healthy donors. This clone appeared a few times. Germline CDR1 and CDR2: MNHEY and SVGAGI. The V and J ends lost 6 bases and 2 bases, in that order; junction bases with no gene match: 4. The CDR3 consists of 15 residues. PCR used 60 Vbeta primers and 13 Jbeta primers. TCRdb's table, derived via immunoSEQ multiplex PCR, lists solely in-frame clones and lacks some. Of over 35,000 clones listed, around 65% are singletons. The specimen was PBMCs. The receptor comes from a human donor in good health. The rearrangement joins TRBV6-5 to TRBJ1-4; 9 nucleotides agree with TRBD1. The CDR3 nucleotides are TGTGCCAGCAGAATTACAGGGGGCACTAATGAAAAACTGTTTTTT. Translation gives CASRITGGTNEKLFF.